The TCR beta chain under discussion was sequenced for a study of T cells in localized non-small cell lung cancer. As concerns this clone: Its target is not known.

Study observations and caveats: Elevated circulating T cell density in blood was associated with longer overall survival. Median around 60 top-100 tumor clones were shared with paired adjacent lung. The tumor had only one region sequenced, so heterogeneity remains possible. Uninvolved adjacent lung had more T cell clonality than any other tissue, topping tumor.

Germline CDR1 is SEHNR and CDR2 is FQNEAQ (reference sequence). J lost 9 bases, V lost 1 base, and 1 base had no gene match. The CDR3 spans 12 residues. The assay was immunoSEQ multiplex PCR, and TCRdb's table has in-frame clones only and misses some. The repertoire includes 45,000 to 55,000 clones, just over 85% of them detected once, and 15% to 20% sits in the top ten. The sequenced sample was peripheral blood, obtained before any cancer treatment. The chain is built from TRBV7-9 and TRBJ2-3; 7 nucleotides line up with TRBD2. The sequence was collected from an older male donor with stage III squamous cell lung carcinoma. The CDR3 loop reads CASSLVGGTQYF. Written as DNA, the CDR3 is TGTGCCAGCAGCTTAGTGGGGGGGACGCAGTATTTT. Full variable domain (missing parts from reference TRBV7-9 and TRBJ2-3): DTGVSQNPRHKITKRGQNVTFRCDPISEHNRLYWYRQTLGQGPEFLTYFQNEAQLEKSRLLSDRFSAERPKGSFSTLEIQRTEQGDSAMYLCASSLVGGTQYFGPGTRLTVL.